This TCR beta chain was documented in a study of blood T cell repertoires in COVID-19. Across the whole study: Collection of acute and convalescent COVID-19 samples took place in the United States, Italy and Spain. T cells, B-cell-depleted T cells, or PBMCs provided the cDNA or gDNA that served as material.

Per the authors' pipeline: Amplification with reference gene primers provided the estimates of nucleated cell counts. Assay used: immunoSEQ multiplex PCR; TCRdb lists only in-frame clones, some missing. That table supplies the V and J calls and clone size; D and trimming were determined from the DNA. The sample contains about 260,000 clones, about 90% of which appear only once. From germline, CDR1 is KGHSH and CDR2 LQKENI. J was trimmed by 8 bases and V by 0 bases; bases with no gene match: 8. The CDR3 loop spans 16 amino acids. Input material: peripheral blood. The V and J genes are TRBV18 and TRBJ2-2; 8 bases are a match to TRBD2. This clonotype was sampled from a woman in her thirties or forties who had recovered from COVID-19. The CDR3 sequence: CASSPPLVAGPGELFF. Here the CDR3 DNA reads TGTGCCAGCTCACCACCGTTGGTAGCGGGGCCAGGGGAGCTGTTTTTT.